The clone carrying this T cell receptor (beta chain) was observed many times. The data stem from a study of T cells in Graves' hyperthyroidism and ophthalmopathy. Study context: Peripheral blood was secured at the point of initial diagnosis, before any treatment.

Looked up from germline, CDR1 is MDHEN and CDR2 is SYDVKM. The ends were cut back, 5 bases at V and 5 bases at J, with 7 bases in the middle. This CDR3 has 12 amino acids. RNA transcripts gave rise to amplified TCR beta CDR3 regions. First-round RT-PCR of the TCR CDR3 relied on the HTBI primer set. TCRdb re-derived calls from the multiplex PCR reads in MiXCR, one entry per CDR3 protein. The data hold a few hundred thousand distinct CDR3 sequences, with roughly 15% observed a single time. Uncontrolled infection, other autoimmune disease, pregnancy or lactation disqualified patients from enrolment. Each diagnosis drew on symptoms, thyroxine, TRAb, thyroid ultrasound and orbital computed tomography findings.

The sample was blood. This chain connects TRBV28 to TRBJ2-1; D remains unclear. This clonotype was sampled from a woman between 18 and 30 years old with Graves' hyperthyroidism. As DNA, the CDR3 is TGTGCCAGCAGTGGAGCAGACAATGAGCAGTTCTTC. Translating gives CASSGADNEQFF.